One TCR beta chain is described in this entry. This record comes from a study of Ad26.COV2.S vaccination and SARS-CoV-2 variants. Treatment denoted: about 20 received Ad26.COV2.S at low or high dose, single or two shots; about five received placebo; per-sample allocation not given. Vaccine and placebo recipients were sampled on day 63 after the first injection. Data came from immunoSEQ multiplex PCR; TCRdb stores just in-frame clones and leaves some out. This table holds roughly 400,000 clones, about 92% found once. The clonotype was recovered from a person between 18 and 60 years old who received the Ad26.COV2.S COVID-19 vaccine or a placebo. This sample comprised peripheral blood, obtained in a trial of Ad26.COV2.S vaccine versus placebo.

The CDR3 sequence: CASSFGEGIGNIQYF. Here the CDR3 DNA reads TGTGCCAGCAGCTTCGGGGAGGGGATCGGAAACATTCAGTACTTC. This chain connects TRBV7-2 to TRBJ2-4; 7 bases are shared with TRBD2. The CDR3 runs to 15 residues. Germline V lookup: CDR1 SGHTA, CDR2 FQGNSA. J lost 6 bases, V lost 3 bases, and 8 bases had no gene match.